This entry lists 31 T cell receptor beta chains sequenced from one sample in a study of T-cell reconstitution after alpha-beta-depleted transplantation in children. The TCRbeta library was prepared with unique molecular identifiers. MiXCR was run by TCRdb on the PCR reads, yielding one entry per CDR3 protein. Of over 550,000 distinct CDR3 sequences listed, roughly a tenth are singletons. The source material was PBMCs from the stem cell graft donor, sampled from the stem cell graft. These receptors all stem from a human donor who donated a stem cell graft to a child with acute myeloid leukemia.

The CDR3 DNA sequence: TGCGCCAGTAAGACTAGCGGGAACCAAGAGACCCAGTACTTC. Its protein product is CASKTSGNQETQYF. The V call is TRBV5-1, the J call TRBJ2-5; TRBD2 agrees at 11 bases. Per the germline V gene, CDR1 is SGHRS and CDR2 is YFSETQ. Germline trimming cut 8 bases from V and 0 bases from J; bases unmatched to any gene: 3. The CDR3 contains 14 residues.

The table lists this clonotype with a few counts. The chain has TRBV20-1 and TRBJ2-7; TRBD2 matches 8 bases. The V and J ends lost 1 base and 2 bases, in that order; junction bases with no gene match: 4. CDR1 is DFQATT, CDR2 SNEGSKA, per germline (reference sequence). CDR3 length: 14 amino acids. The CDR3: CSARVPGLAYEQYF. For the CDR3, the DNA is TGCAGTGCTAGAGTCCCGGGACTAGCCTACGAGCAGTACTTC.

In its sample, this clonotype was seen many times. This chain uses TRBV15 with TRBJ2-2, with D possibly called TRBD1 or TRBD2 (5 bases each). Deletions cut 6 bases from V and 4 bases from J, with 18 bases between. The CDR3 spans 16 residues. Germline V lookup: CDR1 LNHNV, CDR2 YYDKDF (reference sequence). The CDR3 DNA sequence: TGTGCCACCAGAGGGAGCGGACATCAGTTCACCGGGGAGCTGTTTTTT. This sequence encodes CATRGSGHQFTGELFF.

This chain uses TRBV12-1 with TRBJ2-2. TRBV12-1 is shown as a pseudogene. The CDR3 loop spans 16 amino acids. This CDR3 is CASSFDRRPNTGELFF. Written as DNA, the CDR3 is TGTGCCAGCAGCTTTGACCGTCGACCGAACACCGGGGAGCTGTTTTTT.

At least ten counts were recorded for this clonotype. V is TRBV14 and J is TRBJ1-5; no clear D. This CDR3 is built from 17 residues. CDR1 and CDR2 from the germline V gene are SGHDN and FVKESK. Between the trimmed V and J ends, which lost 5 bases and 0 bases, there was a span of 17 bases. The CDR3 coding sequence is TGTGCCAGCAGCATTACGTCTATCGCTTATAGCAATCAGCCCCAGCATTTT. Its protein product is CASSITSIAYSNQPQHF.

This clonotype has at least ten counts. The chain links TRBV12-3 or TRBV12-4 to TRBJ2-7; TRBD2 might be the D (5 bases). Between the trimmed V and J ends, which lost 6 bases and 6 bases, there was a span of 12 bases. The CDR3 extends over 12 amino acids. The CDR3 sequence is CASSSGEGEQYF. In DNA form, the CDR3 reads TGTGCCAGCAGCTCAGGAGAGGGCGAGCAGTACTTC.

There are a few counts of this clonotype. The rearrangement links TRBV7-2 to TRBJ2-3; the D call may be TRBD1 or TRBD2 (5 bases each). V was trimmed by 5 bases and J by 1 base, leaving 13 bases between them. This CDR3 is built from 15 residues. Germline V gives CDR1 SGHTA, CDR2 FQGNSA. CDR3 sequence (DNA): TGTGCCAGCAGCCGAGAGGGGCCGGGCACAGATACGCAGTATTTT. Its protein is CASSREGPGTDTQYF. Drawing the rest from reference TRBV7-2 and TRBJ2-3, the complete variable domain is GAGVSQSPSNKVTEKGKDVELRCDPISGHTALYWYRQSLGQGLEFLIYFQGNSAPDKSGLPSDRFSAERTGGSVSTLTIQRTQQEDSAVYLCASSREGPGTDTQYFGPGTRLTVL.

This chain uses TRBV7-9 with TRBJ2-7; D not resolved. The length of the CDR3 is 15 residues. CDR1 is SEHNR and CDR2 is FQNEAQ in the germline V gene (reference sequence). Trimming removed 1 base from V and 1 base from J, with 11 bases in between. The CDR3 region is CASSLDANPSYEQYF. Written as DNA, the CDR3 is TGTGCCAGCAGCTTAGACGCGAACCCATCCTACGAGCAGTACTTC.

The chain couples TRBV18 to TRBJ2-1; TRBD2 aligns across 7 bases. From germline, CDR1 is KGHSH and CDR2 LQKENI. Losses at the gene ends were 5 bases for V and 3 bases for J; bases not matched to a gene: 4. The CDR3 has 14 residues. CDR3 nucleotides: TGTGCCAGCTCAGTTCAGCGGGACTACAATGAGCAGTTCTTC. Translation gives CASSVQRDYNEQFF.

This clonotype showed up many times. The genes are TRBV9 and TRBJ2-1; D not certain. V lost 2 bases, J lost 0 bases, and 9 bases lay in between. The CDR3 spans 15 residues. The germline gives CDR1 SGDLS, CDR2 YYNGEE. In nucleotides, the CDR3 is TGTGCCAGCAGCGTTATGAGGAGCTCCTACAATGAGCAGTTCTTC. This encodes CASSVMRSSYNEQFF. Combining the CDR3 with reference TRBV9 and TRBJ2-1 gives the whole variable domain DSGVTQTPKHLITATGQRVTLRCSPRSGDLSVYWYQQSLDQGLQFLIQYYNGEERAKGNILERFSAQQFPDLHSELNLSSLELGDSALYFCASSVMRSSYNEQFFGPGTRLTVL.

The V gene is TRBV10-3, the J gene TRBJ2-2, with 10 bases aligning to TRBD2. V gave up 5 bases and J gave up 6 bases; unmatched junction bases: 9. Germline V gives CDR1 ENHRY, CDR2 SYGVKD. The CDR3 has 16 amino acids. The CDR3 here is CAISIGPSGSAGELFF. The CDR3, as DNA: TGTGCCATCAGTATTGGCCCTAGCGGGAGCGCCGGGGAGCTGTTTTTT.

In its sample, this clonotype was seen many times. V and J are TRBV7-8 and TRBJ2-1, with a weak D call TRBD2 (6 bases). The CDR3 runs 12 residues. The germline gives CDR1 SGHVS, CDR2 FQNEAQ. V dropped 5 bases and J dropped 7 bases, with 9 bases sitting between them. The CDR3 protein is CASSILANEQFF. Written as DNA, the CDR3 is TGTGCCAGCAGCATCCTAGCGAATGAGCAGTTCTTC.

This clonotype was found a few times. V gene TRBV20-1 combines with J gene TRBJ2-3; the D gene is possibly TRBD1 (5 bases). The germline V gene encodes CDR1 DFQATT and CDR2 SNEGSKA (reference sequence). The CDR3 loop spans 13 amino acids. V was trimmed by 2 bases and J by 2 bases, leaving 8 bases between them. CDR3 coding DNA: TGCAGTGCTAGAAAGACAGCCACAGATACGCAGTATTTT. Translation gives CSARKTATDTQYF.

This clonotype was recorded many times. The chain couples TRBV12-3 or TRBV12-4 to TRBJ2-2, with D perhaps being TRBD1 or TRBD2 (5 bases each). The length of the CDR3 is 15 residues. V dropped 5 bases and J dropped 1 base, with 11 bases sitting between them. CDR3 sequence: CASSPGTGNTGELFF. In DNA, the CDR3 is TGTGCCAGCAGTCCGGGGACGGGGAACACCGGGGAGCTGTTTTTT.

CDR3: CSARDDRAGSHSNQPQHF. The DNA for the CDR3 is TGCAGTGCTAGAGATGACAGGGCAGGGTCCCATAGCAATCAGCCCCAGCATTTT. The chain recombines TRBV20-1 with TRBJ1-5; 7 positions match TRBD1. From germline, CDR1 is DFQATT and CDR2 SNEGSKA (reference sequence). The CDR3 is made up of 18 amino acids. V shed 0 bases and J 0 bases; nucleotides not matched to a gene: 11.

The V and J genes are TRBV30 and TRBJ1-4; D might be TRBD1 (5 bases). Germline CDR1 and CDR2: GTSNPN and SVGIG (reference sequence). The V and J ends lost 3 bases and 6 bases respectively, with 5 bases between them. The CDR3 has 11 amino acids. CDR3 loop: CAWRGHEKLFF. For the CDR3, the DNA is TGTGCCTGGAGGGGACATGAAAAACTGTTTTTT.

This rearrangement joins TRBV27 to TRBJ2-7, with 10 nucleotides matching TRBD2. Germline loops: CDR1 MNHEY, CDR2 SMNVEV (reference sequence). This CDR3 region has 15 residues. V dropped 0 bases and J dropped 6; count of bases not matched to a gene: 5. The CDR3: CASSLSGLAGAEQYF. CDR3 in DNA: TGTGCCAGCAGTTTATCTGGGCTAGCGGGAGCCGAGCAGTACTTC.

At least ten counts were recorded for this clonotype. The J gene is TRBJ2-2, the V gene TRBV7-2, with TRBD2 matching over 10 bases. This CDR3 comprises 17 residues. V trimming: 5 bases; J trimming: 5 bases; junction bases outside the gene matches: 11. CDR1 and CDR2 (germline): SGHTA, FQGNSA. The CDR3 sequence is CASSGLAGVVGTGELFF. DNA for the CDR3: TGTGCCAGCAGCGGGCTAGCGGGAGTGGTTGGAACCGGGGAGCTGTTTTTT.

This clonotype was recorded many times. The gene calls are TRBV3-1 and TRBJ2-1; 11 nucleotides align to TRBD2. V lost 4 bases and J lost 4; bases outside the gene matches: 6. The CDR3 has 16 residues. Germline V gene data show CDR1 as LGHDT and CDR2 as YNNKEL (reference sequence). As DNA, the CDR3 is TGTGCCAGCAGCCTATTAGCGGGAGGGGGATACAATGAGCAGTTCTTC. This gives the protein CASSLLAGGGYNEQFF.

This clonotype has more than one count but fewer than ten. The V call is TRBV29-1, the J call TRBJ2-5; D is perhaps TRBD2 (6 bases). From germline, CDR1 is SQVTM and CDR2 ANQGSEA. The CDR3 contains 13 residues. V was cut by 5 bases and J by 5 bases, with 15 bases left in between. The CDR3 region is CSVSGPGGETQYF. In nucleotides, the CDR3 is TGCAGCGTTTCAGGTCCTGGGGGGGAGACCCAGTACTTC. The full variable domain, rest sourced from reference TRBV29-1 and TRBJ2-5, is SAVISQKPSRDICQRGTSLTIQCQVDSQVTMMFWYRQQPGQSLTLIATANQGSEATYESGFVIDKFPISRPNLTFSTLTVSNMSPEDSSIYLCSVSGPGGETQYFGPGTRLLVL.

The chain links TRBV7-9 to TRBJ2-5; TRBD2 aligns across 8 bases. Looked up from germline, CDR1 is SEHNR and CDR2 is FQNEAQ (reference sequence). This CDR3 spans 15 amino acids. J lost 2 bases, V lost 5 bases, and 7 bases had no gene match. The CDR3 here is CASSLSGGGQETQYF. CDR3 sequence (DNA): TGTGCCAGCAGCCTCTCGGGAGGGGGTCAAGAGACCCAGTACTTC.

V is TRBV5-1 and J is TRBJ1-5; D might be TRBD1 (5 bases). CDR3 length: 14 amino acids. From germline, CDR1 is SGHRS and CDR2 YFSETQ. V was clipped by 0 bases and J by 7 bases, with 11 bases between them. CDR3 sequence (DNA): TGCGCCAGCAGCTTGGGGGGGGATGGGCAGCCCCAGCATTTT. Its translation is CASSLGGDGQPQHF.

CDR3 coding DNA: TGTGCCAGCAGCTCCCCCTCGAGGAGCTCCTACGAGCAGTACTTC. Its protein product is CASSSPSRSSYEQYF. The genes are TRBV6-2 or TRBV6-3 and TRBJ2-7; D call uncertain. The length of the CDR3 is 15 residues. Germline V gene data show CDR1 as MNHEY and CDR2 as SVGEGT. The V end was cut by 6 bases, the J end by 0 bases, with 15 bases between.

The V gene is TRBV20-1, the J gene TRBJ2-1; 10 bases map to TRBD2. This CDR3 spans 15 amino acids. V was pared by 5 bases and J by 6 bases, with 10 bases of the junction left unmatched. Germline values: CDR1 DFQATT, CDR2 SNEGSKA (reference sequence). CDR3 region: CSAQFTSGKGNEQFF. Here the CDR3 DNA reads TGCAGTGCTCAGTTTACTAGCGGGAAAGGCAATGAGCAGTTCTTC.

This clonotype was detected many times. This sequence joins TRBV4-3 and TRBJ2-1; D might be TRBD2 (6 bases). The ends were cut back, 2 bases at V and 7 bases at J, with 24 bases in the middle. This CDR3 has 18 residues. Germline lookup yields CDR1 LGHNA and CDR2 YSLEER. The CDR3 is CASSQMWPPSGDGNEQFF. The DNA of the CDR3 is TGCGCCAGCAGCCAAATGTGGCCCCCCTCGGGAGATGGGAATGAGCAGTTCTTC.

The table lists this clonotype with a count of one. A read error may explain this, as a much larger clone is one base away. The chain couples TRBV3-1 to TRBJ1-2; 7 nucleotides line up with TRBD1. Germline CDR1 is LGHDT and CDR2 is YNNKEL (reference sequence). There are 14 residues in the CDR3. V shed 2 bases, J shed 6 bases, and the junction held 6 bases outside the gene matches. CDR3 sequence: CASSQLDRVNGYTF. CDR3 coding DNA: TGTGCCAGCAGCCAACTTGACAGGGTTAATGGCTACACCTTC.

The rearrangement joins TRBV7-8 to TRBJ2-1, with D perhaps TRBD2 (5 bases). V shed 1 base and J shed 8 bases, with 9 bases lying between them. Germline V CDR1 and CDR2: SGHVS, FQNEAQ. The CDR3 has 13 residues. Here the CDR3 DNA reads TGTGCCAGCAGCTTAGGACTATCTTATGAGCAGTTCTTC. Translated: CASSLGLSYEQFF. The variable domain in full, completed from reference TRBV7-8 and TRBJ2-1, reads GAGVSQSPRYKVAKRGQDVALRCDPISGHVSLFWYQQALGQGPEFLTYFQNEAQLDKSGLPSDRFFAERPEGSVSTLKIQRTQQEDSAVYLCASSLGLSYEQFFGPGTRLTVL.

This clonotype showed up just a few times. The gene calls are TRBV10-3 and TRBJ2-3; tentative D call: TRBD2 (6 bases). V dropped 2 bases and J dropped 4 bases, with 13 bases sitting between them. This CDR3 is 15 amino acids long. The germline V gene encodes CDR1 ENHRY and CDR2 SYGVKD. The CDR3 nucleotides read TGTGCCATCAGTGAGCAGCTAGCGAGCCCAGATACGCAGTATTTT. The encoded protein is CAISEQLASPDTQYF.

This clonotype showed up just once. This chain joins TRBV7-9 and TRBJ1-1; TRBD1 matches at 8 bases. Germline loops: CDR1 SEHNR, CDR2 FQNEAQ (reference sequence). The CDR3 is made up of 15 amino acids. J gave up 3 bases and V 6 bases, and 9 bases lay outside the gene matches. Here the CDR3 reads CASSRWTGRDTEAFF. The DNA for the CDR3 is TGTGCCAGCAGTCGTTGGACAGGGAGGGACACTGAAGCTTTCTTT.

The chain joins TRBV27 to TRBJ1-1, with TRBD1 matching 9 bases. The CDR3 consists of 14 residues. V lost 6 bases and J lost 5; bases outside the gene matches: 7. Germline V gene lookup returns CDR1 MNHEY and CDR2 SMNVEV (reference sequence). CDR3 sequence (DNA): TGTGCCAGCAGCCGGGACAGGGAGAGGACTGAAGCTTTCTTT. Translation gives CASSRDRERTEAFF.

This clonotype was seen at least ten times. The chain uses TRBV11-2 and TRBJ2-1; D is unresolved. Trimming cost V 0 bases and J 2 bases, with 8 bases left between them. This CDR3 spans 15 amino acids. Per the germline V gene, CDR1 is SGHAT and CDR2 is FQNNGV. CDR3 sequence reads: CASSLEAVTYNEQFF. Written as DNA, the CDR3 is TGTGCCAGCAGCTTAGAGGCCGTTACCTACAATGAGCAGTTCTTC. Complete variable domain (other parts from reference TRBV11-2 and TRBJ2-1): EAGVAQSPRYKIIEKRQSVAFWCNPISGHATLYWYQQILGQGPKLLIQFQNNGVVDDSQLPKDRFSAERLKGVDSTLKIQPAKLEDSAVYLCASSLEAVTYNEQFFGPGTRLTVL.